The clone carrying this T cell receptor (beta chain) appeared a few times. The sample originates from a study of cytomegalovirus exposure and HLA in healthy donors. On the study more broadly: Researchers previously reported finding roughly 120 million unique TCR beta sequences from roughly 200 million T cells.

The germline V gene encodes CDR1 SGDLS and CDR2 YYNGEE. The CDR3 is 17 residues long. The ends were cut back, 4 bases at V and 5 bases at J, with 21 bases in the middle. Amplification used 60 Vbeta primers and 13 Jbeta primers. The protocol was immunoSEQ multiplex PCR, while the TCRdb copy is restricted to in-frame clones and leaves out a portion. The sample has over 150,000 clones, about 80% seen once. The source material was PBMCs. This receptor was obtained from a man aged 25 to 40 in good health and CMV-seropositive. The gene calls are TRBV9 and TRBJ2-2; tentatively, D is TRBD2 (7 bases). The CDR3 region has the DNA TGTGCCAGCAGCCTCCGTCGGGGGGCAGGGCGGACCGGGGAGCTGTTTTTT. Translation gives CASSLRRGAGRTGELFF.